The entry below gives a single T cell receptor beta chain sequence along with its context. This clonotype occurred many times. Its antigen remains unidentified. No base qualities exist here, and no much larger clone lies one base off it. Ficoll-Paque density gradient centrifugation was the method used to isolate PBMCs. The sample was run on an Illumina NovaSeq 6000. TCRalpha and TCRbeta cDNA libraries were built by 5'RACE with constant-segment primers, adding sample barcodes and unique molecular identifiers. RNA was extracted from every sample with Trizol reagent. Library amplification was performed in two PCR steps, and a second sample barcode and Illumina TruSeq adapters were introduced in the second step. The libraries were sequenced on an Illumina NovaSeq using 2 x 150 bp paired-end reads. The original methods were these. With migec v1.2.7, reads were demultiplexed and then collapsed into UMI-guided consensus sequences. Using mixcr v2.1.11, the UMI consensuses were aligned to TRA and TRB V and J templates and assembled into clonotypes. Clonotypes were classified as expanded or contracted when called significant by both edgeR and NoisET, with noise models trained on biological replicates. For edgeR calls, the thresholds were a false discovery rate-adjusted p below 0.01 and a log2 fold-change of 1. As an exploratory analysis of dynamics, PCA with hierarchical clustering was applied to max-normalized trajectories of the 1000 most abundant clonotypes. Separately sequenced CD4+ and CD8+ repertoires were used to assign a CD4 or CD8 phenotype to each responding clone. TCRdb reworked the public reads: Q25 trimming with fastp, MiXCR clone assembly, productive beta chains retained. Each entry merges the rows of one CDR3 protein and shows their most common DNA and genes. In this record, the V and J calls reflect TCRdb's handling and not the investigators' own analysis. Across this sample there are hundreds of thousands of distinct CDR3 sequences, with more than 15% seen only once. The ten largest clones capture around a fifth of the sample.

The sample is drawn from a study of T-cell memory formation after mild COVID-19 (dated by TCRdb to 2020 to 2023). About the investigation overall: TCR sequence clusters from the two donors were found to be largely donor specific. T-cell clones expanding and contracting after mild COVID-19 in two donors were tracked by longitudinal TCRalpha and TCRbeta repertoire sequencing. Two young, previously healthy adult volunteers made up the cohort, one male and one female. Points the paper makes about the study in general: Some responding clones were detected in pre-infection memory, suggesting pre-existing cross-reactive memory T cells joined the SARS-CoV-2 response. SARS-CoV-2 specificity was not confirmed for the second-wave clones peaking on day 37. Only a couple of mild cases were covered in the study, and larger cohorts including severe cases with pre-infection samples were considered necessary. Contracting CD4+ clones appeared mostly in the CM and EM memory subsets, whereas CD8+ clones were enriched in EMRA. Balanced CD4/CD8 phenotypes were observed for clones contracting from day 15 to 85, whereas a bias towards CD4+ was observed for a second wave of clones expanding from day 15 to 37.

Reading the germline V gene gives CDR1 SGHAT and CDR2 FQNNGV. The CDR3 spans 17 residues, from the cysteine through the phenylalanine. Just CDR3 DNA is preserved here, 51 bases in frame from base 1. Relative to germline, V is missing 4 bases and J is missing 1 base, with 9 bases of the junction outside any gene match. The chain joins TRBV11-2 to TRBJ2-1; 8 central bases correspond to TRBD2. Material: PBMCs or a T cell subset sorted from them (not recorded which). The source of this sequence is a man aged 18 to 30 who had mild COVID-19 (a few samples of this study predate the infection). The sample titles of this study are shuffled in the database, so cell type and time point are left out; the donor was told from shared clones. Read as DNA, the sequence is TGTGCCAGCAGCTCCGGCCCGGGACTAGGGTCCTACAATGAGCAGTTCTTC. Translation gives CASSSGPGLGSYNEQFF.